This T cell receptor (beta chain) was sequenced during a study of T-cell memory formation after mild COVID-19. Via MiXCR, TCRdb re-called the 5' RACE reads, giving one row per CDR3 protein. The table has a few hundred thousand distinct CDR3 sequences, approximately 15% seen once. CDR3 length equals 15 residues. Unmatched junction bases numbered 4, after V lost 1 base and J lost 5 bases. The clonotype originates from a man between 18 and 29 years old who had mild COVID-19 (a few samples of this study predate the infection). Cell type and time point are not known. The sequencing sample was made of PBMCs or a T cell subset sorted from them (not recorded which). The V and J genes are TRBV12-3 or TRBV12-4 and TRBJ2-2, with TRBD1 matching 7 bases. The CDR3 coding sequence is TGTGCCAGCAGTTTAGTAACAGGGGCAACCGGGGAGCTGTTTTTT. Protein sequence: CASSLVTGATGELFF.